These 21 T cell receptor beta chains share one sample of origin, sequenced in a study of response to subunit inactivated influenza vaccine. TCRdb itself ran the RT-PCR reads through MiXCR, one entry per CDR3 protein. The sample contains under 850,000 distinct CDR3 sequences, 15% to 20% of which appear only once. The sequences come from PBMCs from blood, collected about 5 days after vaccination. The receptors were gathered from a man aged 45-60 years who received an inactivated influenza vaccine.

The genes are TRBV30 and TRBJ2-7; D assignment may be TRBD1 or TRBD2 (5 bases each). V was shortened by 3 bases and J by 6 bases, with 9 bases between the two germline ends. CDR1 is GTSNPN and CDR2 is SVGIG in the germline V gene (reference sequence). This CDR3 is built from 11 residues. In nucleotides, the CDR3 is TGTGCCTGGAGAAGGGGACGCGAGCAGTACTTC. Protein: CAWRRGREQYF.

The sample holds many counts of this clonotype. The V gene is TRBV15, the J gene TRBJ2-3; D ambiguous. Trimming took off 2 bases at V and 1 base at J, with 13 bases between the two ends. Looked up from germline, CDR1 is LNHNV and CDR2 is YYDKDF (reference sequence). The CDR3 is 16 residues long. The CDR3 DNA sequence: TGTGCCACCAGCAGAACCCGACTCGATCGCACAGATACGCAGTATTTT. Its protein product is CATSRTRLDRTDTQYF. The variable domain in full, completed from reference TRBV15 and TRBJ2-3, reads DAMVIQNPRYQVTQFGKPVTLSCSQTLNHNVMYWYQQKSSQAPKLLFHYYDKDFNNEADTPDNFQSRRPNTSFCFLDIRSPGLGDTAMYLCATSRTRLDRTDTQYFGPGTRLTVL.

This clonotype was seen a few times. This rearrangement joins TRBV11-2 to TRBJ1-2; D might be TRBD1 (6 bases). Germline CDR1 and CDR2: SGHAT and FQNNGV. This CDR3 is 14 amino acids long. The V gene lost 0 bases and the J gene lost 8 bases, with 13 bases spanning the gap. The DNA of the CDR3 is TGTGCCAGCAGCTTAGAAAGGACAGCTCGGGGCTACACCTTC. Protein product: CASSLERTARGYTF.

The chain combines TRBV24-1 with TRBJ2-3; D is unclear. Germline CDR1 and CDR2: KGHDR and SFDVKD. This CDR3 spans 14 amino acids. V lost 8 bases, J lost 0 bases, and 11 bases lay in between. The CDR3 region has the DNA TGTGCCACCAAGGGCAGCGTTAGCACAGATACGCAGTATTTT. It specifies CATKGSVSTDTQYF.

This clonotype showed up many times. J is TRBJ1-5 and V is TRBV12-3 or TRBV12-4; maybe TRBD1 (6 bases). The CDR3 is 15 amino acids. Trimming cost V 7 bases and J 0 bases, with 13 bases left between them. The CDR3 is CASTDSFDSNQPQHF. The CDR3 DNA is TGTGCCAGCACGGACAGTTTCGATAGCAATCAGCCCCAGCATTTT.

The chain couples TRBV15 to TRBJ2-1; no definite D call. CDR1 is LNHNV, CDR2 YYDKDF, per germline (reference sequence). Trimming removed 2 bases from V and 8 bases from J, with 10 bases in between. This CDR3 contains 13 residues. The DNA for the CDR3 is TGTGCCACCAGCAGACCAATCCGGGATGAGCAGTTCTTC. Amino acids: CATSRPIRDEQFF. Looking up the rest from reference TRBV15 and TRBJ2-1 gives the full variable domain: DAMVIQNPRYQVTQFGKPVTLSCSQTLNHNVMYWYQQKSSQAPKLLFHYYDKDFNNEADTPDNFQSRRPNTSFCFLDIRSPGLGDTAMYLCATSRPIRDEQFFGPGTRLTVL.

This chain uses TRBV20-1 with TRBJ1-4; 11 nucleotides match TRBD1. CDR1 is DFQATT and CDR2 is SNEGSKA in the germline V gene (reference sequence). The CDR3 length is 14 residues. Trimming cost V 6 bases and J 7 bases; bases outside gene matches: 7. The CDR3 nucleotides read TGCAGTGCCGGACAGGGGGCGCGACCTGAAAAACTGTTTTTT. As protein: CSAGQGARPEKLFF.

This clonotype occurred a few times. J is TRBJ1-2 and V is TRBV6-5; TRBD1 matches at 8 bases. CDR3 size: 15 residues. Unmatched junction bases numbered 5, after V lost 0 bases and J lost 5 bases. Germline assignment: CDR1 MNHEY and CDR2 SVGAGI. CDR3 in amino acids: CASSYSRQGAYGYTF. The CDR3 DNA reads as TGTGCCAGCAGTTACTCTAGGCAGGGGGCTTATGGCTACACCTTC.

This clonotype was seen a few times. This rearrangement joins TRBV6-6 to TRBJ1-1; D is uncertain. Trimming took 7 bases from V and 1 from J, leaving 10 bases between them. The CDR3 is made up of 13 amino acids. The germline V gene encodes CDR1 MNHNY and CDR2 SVGAGI (reference sequence). CDR3 amino acids: CASNLIGNTEAFF. The DNA for the CDR3 is TGTGCCAGCAATTTAATAGGGAACACTGAAGCTTTCTTT.

V and J are TRBV27 and TRBJ2-7; 7 nucleotides agree with TRBD1. CDR1 MNHEY and CDR2 SMNVEV come from the germline V gene (reference sequence). With V trimmed by 5 bases and J by 3 bases, 10 bases remained unmatched. The CDR3 has 15 residues. CDR3 sequence reads: CASSKYPRGNYEQYF. CDR3 bases: TGTGCCAGCAGTAAATACCCCAGGGGGAACTACGAGCAGTACTTC.

This clonotype occurred a few times. The chain uses TRBV12-3 or TRBV12-4 and TRBJ1-2; D is undetermined. V was cut by 5 bases and J by 8 bases, with 9 bases left in between. This CDR3 is 11 amino acids long. The CDR3 here is CASSLNTGYTF. The DNA for the CDR3 is TGTGCCAGCAGTCTTAACACCGGCTACACCTTC.

Worth noting for this clonotype: One junction end does not reproduce the germline sequence, and a read error may be involved. This rearrangement joins TRBV4-1 to TRBJ2-2; 8 positions match TRBD1. Germline loops: CDR1 MGHRA, CDR2 YSYEKL. The CDR3 length is 15 residues. As DNA, the CDR3 is TGCGCCAGCAGACCGGGACAGGTGGGCACCGGGGAGCTGCTTTTT. It yields the protein CASRPGQVGTGELLF.

The table lists this clonotype with a few counts. The V call is TRBV7-8, the J call TRBJ2-1; perhaps TRBD2 as D (5 bases). V gave up 3 bases and J gave up 9 bases, with 12 bases separating them. The CDR3 covers 13 residues. Germline V lookup: CDR1 SGHVS, CDR2 FQNEAQ. CDR3 bases: TGTGCCAGCAGCTTTGGTCGGACTCCTGAGCAGTTCTTC. This gives the protein CASSFGRTPEQFF.

This chain uses TRBV2 with TRBJ2-3; D possibly matches TRBD1 or TRBD2 (6 bases each). CDR1 is SNHLY, CDR2 FYNNEI, per germline. This CDR3 contains 15 residues. Deletions cut 0 bases from V and 4 bases from J, with 11 bases between. CDR3 region: CASSEAGGASDTQYF. CDR3 nucleotide sequence: TGTGCCAGCAGTGAAGCGGGGGGCGCATCAGATACGCAGTATTTT. Full variable domain (rest looked up from reference TRBV2 and TRBJ2-3): EPEVTQTPSHQVTQMGQEVILRCVPISNHLYFYWYRQILGQKVEFLVSFYNNEISEKSEIFDDQFSVERPDGSNFTLKIRSTKLEDSAMYFCASSEAGGASDTQYFGPGTRLTVL.

This CDR3 reads CASSIPRDRGLAKNIQYF. CDR3 nucleotides: TGTGCCAGCAGCATACCACGGGACAGGGGCCTAGCCAAAAACATTCAGTACTTC. The chain uses TRBV7-8 and TRBJ2-4; TRBD1 matches 10 bases. Germline assignment: CDR1 SGHVS and CDR2 FQNEAQ. The V and J ends lost 5 bases and 0 bases, in that order; junction bases with no gene match: 10. The CDR3 sequence is 18 residues long.

This CDR3 reads CASTDRAGNTIYF. The CDR3 DNA reads TGTGCCAGCACGGACAGGGCTGGAAACACCATATATTTT. The chain joins TRBV25-1 to TRBJ1-3; 8 bases are shared with TRBD1. Germline loops: CDR1 MGHDK, CDR2 SYGVNS. The CDR3 sequence is 13 residues long. Unmatched junction bases numbered 1, after V lost 7 bases and J lost 2 bases.

The CDR3 here is CAINVRGYQPQHF. CDR3 DNA: TGTGCCATTAATGTCAGGGGATATCAGCCCCAGCATTTT. The chain uses TRBV11-2 and TRBJ1-5; weak D call: TRBD1 (6 bases). CDR3 size: 13 residues. In germline, CDR1 is SGHAT, CDR2 FQNNGV. V lost 10 bases and J lost 5, with 15 bases in between.

The chain uses TRBV7-9 and TRBJ2-1; 7 bases match TRBD1. CDR3 size: 14 residues. Germline CDR1 is SEHNR and CDR2 is FQNEAQ (reference sequence). V shed 7 bases and J 10 bases; nucleotides not matched to a gene: 13. CDR3 nucleotide sequence: TGTGCCAGCACCCTATCGGGACAGTTTGCGGAGCAGTTCTTC. It encodes CASTLSGQFAEQFF.

This chain joins TRBV5-1 and TRBJ1-6; 7 positions agree with TRBD1. CDR1 and CDR2 from the germline V gene are SGHRS and YFSETQ. J was trimmed by 8 bases and V by 2 bases; bases with no gene match: 7. There are 15 residues in the CDR3. The CDR3 sequence is CASSFGGQKDSPLHF. The CDR3 nucleotides read TGCGCCAGCAGCTTCGGGGGACAGAAGGATTCACCCCTCCACTTT.

The chain is built from TRBV4-2 and TRBJ2-1, with a possible D match to TRBD1 (6 bases). V lost 0 bases and J lost 0, with 9 bases in between. Germline V gene lookup returns CDR1 LGHNA and CDR2 YNFKEQ. CDR3 size: 16 residues. The CDR3 region has the DNA TGTGCCAGCAGCCAAGATCTACAGGGCTCCTACAATGAGCAGTTCTTC. Amino acid sequence: CASSQDLQGSYNEQFF.

The J gene is TRBJ2-2, the V gene TRBV7-2; 10 positions match TRBD2. The CDR3 length is 16 residues. V lost 5 bases, J lost 5 bases, and 8 bases stayed unmatched. Germline V CDR1 and CDR2: SGHTA, FQGNSA. The CDR3 loop reads CASSPHSGGKTGELFF. The CDR3 DNA sequence: TGTGCCAGCAGCCCTCATAGCGGGGGGAAGACCGGGGAGCTGTTTTTT.